This TCR beta chain was identified during a study of naive and memory T cell subsets. Study observations and caveats: Possibly reflecting memory cells re-expressing CD45RA, a few larger clonotypes occurred in naive repertoires, especially CD8.

The CDR3 extends over 16 amino acids. V was trimmed by 0 bases and J by 0 bases, leaving 11 bases between them. Germline-derived CDR1 and CDR2 are MNHEY and SVGAGI. The beta constant-region primer was an equimolar mix of two oligonucleotides covering TRBC1 and TRBC2. The ligated cDNA underwent four PCR rounds using SP2 and nested alpha and beta constant-region primers. Each CDR3 protein is one row after TCRdb ran MiXCR on the UMI-ligation and nested PCR reads. Counted here are fewer than 150,000 distinct CDR3 sequences, around 21% occurring once; the ten biggest clones make up about 0.6%. This clonotype showed up just a few times. Its antigen remains unknown.

V is TRBV6-5 and J is TRBJ1-1; D not certain. This receptor was identified in a human donor in good health. The sequenced sample was naive CD8+ T cells from blood. The CDR3 sequence: CASSYSFPGLNTEAFF. Here the CDR3 DNA reads TGTGCCAGCAGTTACTCGTTTCCTGGATTGAACACTGAAGCTTTCTTT.